These 21 T cell receptor beta chains share one sample of origin, sequenced in a study of blood T cells in healthy people across ages (dated by TCRdb to 2014 to 2015). The library was built by means of 5' RACE. Instrument on record: Illumina HiSeq 2500. A second PCR of roughly 7 to 12 cycles was run with a J-beta primer mix and a sample-barcoded 5' primer. In-frame beta chains were kept once TCRdb had trimmed the public reads at Q25 with fastp and called clones with MiXCR. Rows with a matching CDR3 protein are joined into one entry that keeps the most common DNA and genes. The sample table holds over a million distinct CDR3 sequences, of which under 45% were seen once. Approximately 17% of the sample belongs to the ten largest clones. Sequenced sample: blood. All receptors derive from a woman aged 60 to 75 in good health.

Only a few counts were recorded for this clonotype. V usage is TRBV29-1 and J usage is TRBJ2-7; D may be TRBD2 (5 bases). The V end lost 4 bases, the J end lost 7 bases, and 11 bases lay between the germline ends. This CDR3 is 11 amino acids long. In germline, CDR1 is SQVTM, CDR2 ANQGSEA. CDR3 protein: CSVGGGSEQYF. For the CDR3, the DNA is TGCAGCGTTGGGGGTGGGAGTGAGCAGTACTTC.

DNA for the CDR3: TGTGCCAGCAGTGGACAGCAATACAATGAGCAGTTCTTC. This codes for CASSGQQYNEQFF. This chain uses TRBV2 with TRBJ2-1; D perhaps matches TRBD1 (5 bases). Germline V gene sequence: CDR1 SNHLY, CDR2 FYNNEI. Trimming stripped 4 bases from V and 4 bases from J, with 8 bases between. The CDR3 is 13 residues long.

This clonotype was found many times. The rearrangement joins TRBV9 to TRBJ2-5; D possibly corresponds to TRBD2 (6 bases). Between the trimmed V and J ends, which lost 0 bases and 2 bases, there was a span of 8 bases. The CDR3 totals 14 residues. Germline values: CDR1 SGDLS, CDR2 YYNGEE. The CDR3 region has the DNA TGTGCCAGCAGCGTAGCTGGGGGGCAAGAGACCCAGTACTTC. Translation gives CASSVAGGQETQYF.

The chain uses TRBV3-1 and TRBJ1-2; D gene ambiguous. Germline V gives CDR1 LGHDT, CDR2 YNNKEL (reference sequence). The CDR3 is 12 amino acids. V lost 0 bases, J lost 12 bases, and 11 bases lay in between. This chain's CDR3 is CASSQEWSGHTF. CDR3 DNA: TGTGCCAGCAGCCAAGAATGGTCGGGCCACACCTTC.

This clonotype has more than one count but fewer than ten. This chain joins TRBV2 and TRBJ2-5; TRBD1 is a possible D gene (5 bases). CDR1 and CDR2 from the germline V gene are SNHLY and FYNNEI. Trimming removed 7 bases at V and 7 bases at J, with 19 bases between. The CDR3 consists of 14 residues. CDR3 nucleotides: TGTGCCAGCAACAAAGGGGTGGGGTTGGGGACCCAGTACTTC. Translating it yields CASNKGVGLGTQYF.

The V call is TRBV5-6, the J call TRBJ1-1; no clear D gene. The CDR3 has 14 residues. V shed 0 bases and J shed 11 bases, with 17 bases lying between them. CDR1 is SGHDT and CDR2 is YYEEEE in the germline V gene. The CDR3 sequence: CASSLAGRFHEAFF. DNA of the CDR3: TGTGCCAGCAGCTTGGCCGGGCGGTTTCATGAGGCTTTCTTT.

This chain joins TRBV3-1 and TRBJ2-5, with D perhaps matching TRBD1 (5 bases). CDR3 length: 14 residues. CDR1 and CDR2 (germline): LGHDT, YNNKEL (reference sequence). Trimming shortened V by 1 base and J by 7 bases, and 13 bases separated the two germline ends. The CDR3 bases are TGTGCCAGCAGCCAAGGGACGGACATTTGGACCCAGTACTTC. It encodes CASSQGTDIWTQYF.

V is TRBV20-1 and J is TRBJ2-3, with TRBD2 identical over 10 bases. Germline loops: CDR1 DFQATT, CDR2 SNEGSKA (reference sequence). The CDR3 loop spans 14 amino acids. V shed 5 bases and J 2 bases; nucleotides not matched to a gene: 4. Here the CDR3 DNA reads TGCAGTGCTTCAACTAGCGGGATCACAGATACGCAGTATTTT. This sequence encodes CSASTSGITDTQYF.

This clonotype has at least ten counts. This rearrangement joins TRBV6-2 or TRBV6-3 to TRBJ1-1; possibly TRBD1 for D (5 bases). Per germline, CDR1 MNHEY and CDR2 SVGEGT. Trimming shortened V by 4 bases and J by 0 bases, and 6 bases separated the two germline ends. This CDR3 is 13 amino acids long. This CDR3 reads CASSWGMNTEAFF. The DNA of the CDR3 is TGTGCCAGCAGTTGGGGGATGAACACTGAAGCTTTCTTT.

The rearrangement uses TRBV2 and TRBJ1-5, with a weak D call TRBD1 (6 bases). Germline V CDR1 and CDR2: SNHLY, FYNNEI. V lost 6 bases and J 2 bases, leaving 11 bases between the germline ends. The CDR3 spans 14 residues. For the CDR3, the DNA is TGTGCCAGCAGGGGGACATGGGGCAATCAGCCCCAGCATTTT. This gives the protein CASRGTWGNQPQHF.

This sequence joins TRBV21-1 and TRBJ2-6; TRBD1, the table's D call, was not compared with the DNA. TRBV21-1 is flagged as a pseudogene. This CDR3 has 17 residues. The CDR3 is CASSKRDAGFEANVLTF. The CDR3 nucleotides are TGTGCCAGCAGCAAGCGGGACGCAGGGTTTGAGGCCAACGTCCTGACTTTC.

Notes on this clonotype: The junction departs from germline at one end; a sequencing error may be responsible. The chain employs TRBV6-2 or TRBV6-3 and TRBJ1-5, with 7 positions matching TRBD1. Per the germline V gene, CDR1 is MNHEY and CDR2 is SVGEGT. This CDR3 region has 14 residues. The CDR3 is CTSSPTGLGQPQHF. CDR3 DNA sequence: TGTACCAGCAGCCCGACAGGGTTGGGTCAGCCCCAGCATTTT.

The V call is TRBV9, the J call TRBJ2-5; D is possibly TRBD1 (6 bases). The CDR3 has 14 amino acids. CDR1 and CDR2 from the germline V gene are SGDLS and YYNGEE. Trimming removed 8 bases at V and 5 bases at J, with 19 bases between. CDR3 in DNA: TGTGCCAGTAGCACGACAGGACTCGCGGAGACCCAGTACTTC. This gives the protein CASSTTGLAETQYF.

This clonotype was counted many times. The V gene is TRBV20-1, the J gene TRBJ2-7; D is unresolved. The V and J ends lost 6 bases and 7 bases respectively, with 10 bases between them. CDR3 length: 10 amino acids. Germline lookup yields CDR1 DFQATT and CDR2 SNEGSKA (reference sequence). Written as DNA, the CDR3 is TGCAGTGCGTTCTTGGGTGAGCAGTACTTC. This encodes CSAFLGEQYF.

The rearrangement links TRBV21-1 to TRBJ2-5; TRBD1, the D gene given by the table, was not confirmed from the DNA. TRBV21-1 is deemed a pseudogene. The CDR3 spans 13 residues. CDR3 in amino acids: CASIPLRGDEQYF. The DNA of the CDR3 is TGTGCCAGCATCCCCCTCAGGGGGGATGAGCAGTACTTC.

V usage is TRBV20-1 and J usage is TRBJ2-7, with D perhaps TRBD1 (5 bases). CDR3 length: 12 residues. From germline, CDR1 is DFQATT and CDR2 SNEGSKA (reference sequence). V was clipped by 3 bases and J by 2 bases, with 8 bases between them. For the CDR3, the DNA is TGCAGTGCTAGCCCCAGGGCCTACGAGCAGTACTTC. It translates to CSASPRAYEQYF.

The rearrangement links TRBV27 to TRBJ2-1, with 9 bases matching TRBD2. The CDR3 consists of 14 residues. Germline-derived CDR1 and CDR2 are MNHEY and SMNVEV (reference sequence). With V trimmed by 7 bases and J by 4 bases, 5 bases remained unmatched. The CDR3 sequence: CASTTSGSYNEQFF. As DNA, the CDR3 is TGTGCCAGCACGACTAGCGGATCATACAATGAGCAGTTCTTC.

This clonotype appeared many times. The genes are TRBV20-1 and TRBJ2-7; 7 nucleotides line up with TRBD2. Trimming at V came to 3 bases and at J to 0 bases, leaving 5 bases not matched to a gene. This CDR3 spans 14 amino acids. CDR1 DFQATT and CDR2 SNEGSKA come from the germline V gene (reference sequence). The CDR3 region is CSASMGGSSYEQYF. The CDR3 bases are TGCAGTGCTAGTATGGGCGGGAGCTCCTACGAGCAGTACTTC.

The chain recombines TRBV12-3 or TRBV12-4 with TRBJ1-5; D is ambiguous. The CDR3 has 15 amino acids. Deletions cut 2 bases from V and 3 bases from J, with 11 bases between. In nucleotides, the CDR3 is TGTGCCAGCAGTTTAAGGGCCCCAAACAATCAGCCCCAGCATTTT. Protein product: CASSLRAPNNQPQHF.

Concerning this clonotype: Relative to the germline gene, one junction end is altered; a read error may explain this. The chain links TRBV24-1 to TRBJ2-3; D gene uncertain. This CDR3 is 13 amino acids long. Germline V gene data show CDR1 as KGHDR and CDR2 as SFDVKD. CDR3 nucleotide sequence: TGTGCCACCAGTGATCCGCCAAGGGATACGCTGTATTTT. It specifies CATSDPPRDTLYF.

The genes are TRBV9 and TRBJ2-4; no definite D call. The J call may be wrong; the DNA end is better matched by TRBJ2-7. CDR3 length: 14 amino acids. Germline V gene sequence: CDR1 SGDLS, CDR2 YYNGEE. CDR3 sequence reads: CASSVSLASYEQYF. CDR3 nucleotide sequence: TGTGCCAGCAGCGTTAGCCTGGCCAGTTACGAGCAGTACTTC.